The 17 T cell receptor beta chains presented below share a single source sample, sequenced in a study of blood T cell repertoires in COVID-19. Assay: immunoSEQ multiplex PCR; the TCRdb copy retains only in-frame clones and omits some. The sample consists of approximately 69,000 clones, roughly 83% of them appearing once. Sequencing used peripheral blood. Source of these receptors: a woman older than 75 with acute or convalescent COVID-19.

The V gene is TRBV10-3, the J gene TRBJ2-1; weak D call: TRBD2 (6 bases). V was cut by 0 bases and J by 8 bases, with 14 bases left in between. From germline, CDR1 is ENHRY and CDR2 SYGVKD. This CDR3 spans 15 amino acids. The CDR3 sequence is CAISESLGGVYEQFF. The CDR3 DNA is TGTGCCATCAGTGAGTCTCTGGGCGGGGTGTATGAGCAGTTCTTC.

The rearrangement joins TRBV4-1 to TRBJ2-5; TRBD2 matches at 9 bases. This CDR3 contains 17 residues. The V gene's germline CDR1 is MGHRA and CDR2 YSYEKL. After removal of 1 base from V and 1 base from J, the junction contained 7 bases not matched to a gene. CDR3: CASSQGQWRGGQETQYF. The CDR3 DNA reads TGCGCCAGCAGCCAAGGGCAGTGGCGGGGGGGCCAAGAGACCCAGTACTTC.

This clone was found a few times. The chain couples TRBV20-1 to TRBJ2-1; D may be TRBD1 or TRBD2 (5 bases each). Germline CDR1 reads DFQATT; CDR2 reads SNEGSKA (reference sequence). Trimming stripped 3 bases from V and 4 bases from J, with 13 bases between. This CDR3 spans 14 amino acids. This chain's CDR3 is CSASGAEVYNEQFF. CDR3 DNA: TGCAGTGCTAGTGGGGCGGAGGTGTACAATGAGCAGTTCTTC.

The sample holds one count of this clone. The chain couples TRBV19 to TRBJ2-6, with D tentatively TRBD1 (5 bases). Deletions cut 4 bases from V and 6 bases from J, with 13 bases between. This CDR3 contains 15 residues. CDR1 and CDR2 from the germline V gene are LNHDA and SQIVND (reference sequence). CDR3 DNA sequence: TGTGCCAGTAGTACGGCAGGGCCCGCGGCCAACGTCCTGACTTTC. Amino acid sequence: CASSTAGPAANVLTF. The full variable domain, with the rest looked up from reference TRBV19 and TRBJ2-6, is DGGITQSPKYLFRKEGQNVTLSCEQNLNHDAMYWYRQDPGQGLRLIYYSQIVNDFQKGDIAEGYSVSREKKESFPLTVTSAQKNPTAFYLCASSTAGPAANVLTFGAGSRLTVL.

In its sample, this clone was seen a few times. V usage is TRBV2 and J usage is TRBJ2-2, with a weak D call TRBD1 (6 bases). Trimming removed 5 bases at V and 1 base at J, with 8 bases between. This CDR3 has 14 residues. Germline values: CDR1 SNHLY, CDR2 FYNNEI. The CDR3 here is CASSPDRNTGELFF. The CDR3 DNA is TGTGCCAGCAGTCCGGACAGGAACACCGGGGAGCTGTTTTTT.

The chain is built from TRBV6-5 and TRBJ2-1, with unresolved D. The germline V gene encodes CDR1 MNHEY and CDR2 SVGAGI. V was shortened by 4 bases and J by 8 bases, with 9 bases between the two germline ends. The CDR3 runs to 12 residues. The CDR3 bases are TGTGCCAGCAGTTTCGCCGAGTATGAGCAGTTCTTC. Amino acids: CASSFAEYEQFF.

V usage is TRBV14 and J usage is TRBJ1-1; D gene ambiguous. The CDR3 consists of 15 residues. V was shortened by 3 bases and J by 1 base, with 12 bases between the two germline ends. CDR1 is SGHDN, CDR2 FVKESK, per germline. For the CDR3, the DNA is TGTGCCAGCAGCCAGCTCGGCACGGGGAACACTGAAGCTTTCTTT. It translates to CASSQLGTGNTEAFF.

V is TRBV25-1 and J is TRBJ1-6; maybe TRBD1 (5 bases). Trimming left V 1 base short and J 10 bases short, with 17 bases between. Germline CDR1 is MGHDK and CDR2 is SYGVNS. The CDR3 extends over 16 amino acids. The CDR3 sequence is CASSEFGGQGTSPLHF. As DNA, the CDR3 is TGTGCCAGCAGTGAATTCGGTGGTCAGGGCACCTCACCCCTCCACTTT.

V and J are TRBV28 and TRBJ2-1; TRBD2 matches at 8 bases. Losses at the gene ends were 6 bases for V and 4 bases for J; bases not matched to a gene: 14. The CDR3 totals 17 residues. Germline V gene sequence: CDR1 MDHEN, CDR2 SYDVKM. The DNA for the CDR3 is TGTGCCAGCAGCCGAAGGGCCCTAGCGGGTTATTACAATGAGCAGTTCTTC. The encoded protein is CASSRRALAGYYNEQFF. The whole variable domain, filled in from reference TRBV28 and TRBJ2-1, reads DVKVTQSSRYLVKRTGEKVFLECVQDMDHENMFWYRQDPGLGLRLIYFSYDVKMKEKGDIPEGYSVSREKKERFSLILESASTNQTSMYLCASSRRALAGYYNEQFFGPGTRLTVL.

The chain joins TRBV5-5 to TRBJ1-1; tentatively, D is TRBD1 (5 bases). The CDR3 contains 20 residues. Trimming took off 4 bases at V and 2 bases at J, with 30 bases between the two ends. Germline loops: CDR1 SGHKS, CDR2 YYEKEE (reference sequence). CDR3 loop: CASSARLRGTTKSPNTEAFF. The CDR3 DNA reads TGTGCCAGCAGCGCCCGACTTAGGGGTACAACGAAATCACCCAACACTGAAGCTTTCTTT.

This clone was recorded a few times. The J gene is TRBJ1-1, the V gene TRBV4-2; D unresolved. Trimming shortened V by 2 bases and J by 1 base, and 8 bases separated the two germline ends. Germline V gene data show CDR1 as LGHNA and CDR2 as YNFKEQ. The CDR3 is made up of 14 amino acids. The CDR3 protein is CASSQTQENTEAFF. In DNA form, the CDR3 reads TGTGCCAGCAGCCAAACGCAGGAGAACACTGAAGCTTTCTTT.

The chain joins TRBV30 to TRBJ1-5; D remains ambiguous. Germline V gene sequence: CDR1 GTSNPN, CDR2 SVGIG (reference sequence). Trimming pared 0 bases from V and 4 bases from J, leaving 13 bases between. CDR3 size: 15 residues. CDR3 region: CAWSVLGQTNQPQHF. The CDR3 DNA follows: TGTGCCTGGAGTGTACTCGGTCAAACTAATCAGCCCCAGCATTTT.

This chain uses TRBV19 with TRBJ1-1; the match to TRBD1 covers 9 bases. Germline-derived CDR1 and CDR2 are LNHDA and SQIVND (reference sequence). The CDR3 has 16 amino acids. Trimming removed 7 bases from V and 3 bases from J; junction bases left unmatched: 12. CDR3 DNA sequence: TGTGCCAGTATTACCCCCGGGACAGGGAGGGACACTGAAGCTTTCTTT. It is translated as CASITPGTGRDTEAFF.

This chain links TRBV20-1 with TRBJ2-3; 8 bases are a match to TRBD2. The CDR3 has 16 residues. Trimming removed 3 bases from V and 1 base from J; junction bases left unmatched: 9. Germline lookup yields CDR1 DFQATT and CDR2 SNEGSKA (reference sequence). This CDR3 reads CSASSGTSWRTDTQYF. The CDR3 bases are TGCAGTGCTAGTAGTGGGACTAGTTGGCGCACAGATACGCAGTATTTT.

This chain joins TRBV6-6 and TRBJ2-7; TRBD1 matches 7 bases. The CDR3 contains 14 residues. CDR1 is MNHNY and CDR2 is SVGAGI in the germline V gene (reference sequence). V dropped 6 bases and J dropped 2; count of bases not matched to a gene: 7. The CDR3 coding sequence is TGTGCCAGCAGGCCAGGACAGGCCGCCTACGAGCAGTACTTC. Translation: CASRPGQAAYEQYF.

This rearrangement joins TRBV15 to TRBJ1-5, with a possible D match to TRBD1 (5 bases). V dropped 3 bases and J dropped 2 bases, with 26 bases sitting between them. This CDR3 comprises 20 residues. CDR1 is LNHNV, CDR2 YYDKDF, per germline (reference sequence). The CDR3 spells CATSRRGGYEFGKGNQPQHF. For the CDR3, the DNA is TGTGCCACCAGCAGGCGGGGGGGGTATGAATTTGGGAAAGGCAATCAGCCCCAGCATTTT.

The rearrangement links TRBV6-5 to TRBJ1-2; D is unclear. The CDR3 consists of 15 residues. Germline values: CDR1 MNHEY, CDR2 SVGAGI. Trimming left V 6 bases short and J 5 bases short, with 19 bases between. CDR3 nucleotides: TGTGCCAGCAGCTCTATGGGATCCGAGGGTTATGGCTACACCTTC. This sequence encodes CASSSMGSEGYGYTF.